This T cell receptor beta chain was sequenced for a study of metastatic and nonmetastatic thyroid tumors. Across the whole study: A comparison of repertoires was made across blood and tumor or nodule tissue from malignant and benign thyroid patients.

Thyroid surgery was preceded by no treatment in any patient. TCRdb re-called clones from the PCR reads using MiXCR. The table includes nearly 25,000 clones, about an eighth detected once. This clone was counted many times. V shed 5 bases, J shed 2 bases, and the junction held 8 bases outside the gene matches. The CDR3 covers 15 residues. Germline V gene sequence: CDR1 MDHEN, CDR2 SYDVKM. This sequence was found in a female donor with papillary thyroid cancer or a benign thyroid nodule (not recorded which). Some clones in this sample may be carry-over from other donors' samples. Sequencing was done on a sample of blood. This chain connects TRBV28 to TRBJ1-2, with 7 bases fitting TRBD1. The CDR3 bases are TGTGCCAGCAGTGGATACGGGACAGCCAACTATGGCTACACCTTC. Its translation: CASSGYGTANYGYTF.